Listed here is a single T cell receptor beta chain. Its antigen remains unknown. CDR3 length equals 13 residues. CDR1 is SGHTA, CDR2 FQGNSA, per germline. The ends lost 5 bases at V and 8 bases at J; junction bases unmatched: 5. Noted time point: week 11, during vaccination. Vaccine doses each comprised 300 ug of mutant IDH1 20-mer peptide, with topical imiquimod. The data were taken from a study of a mutant IDH1 vaccine in newly diagnosed glioma. Study background: Vaccines were first given 4-6 weeks after radiotherapy alone, or with temozolomide cycles. Treated individuals were around 62% male and roughly 38% female, averaging about 37 years of age. Patients' prior therapy spanned radiotherapy, temozolomide, or both; most underwent both. Overall study findings and caveats: Vaccine-induced immune responses were detected in roughly 92% of patients.

Data came from immunoSEQ multiplex PCR; TCRdb stores just in-frame clones and leaves some out. Here the sample spans about 64,000 clones, roughly 84% being singletons. The gene calls are TRBV7-2 and TRBJ1-2; 10 positions agree with TRBD1. Sequencing was performed on PBMCs, taken from a glioma patient whose treatment included an IDH1 peptide vaccine. This clonotype originated in a woman aged 45-59 years with glioma. Here the CDR3 reads CASSATGGGGYTF. CDR3 in DNA: TGTGCCAGCAGCGCGACAGGGGGCGGCGGCTACACCTTC. The variable domain in full, with the rest retrieved from reference TRBV7-2 and TRBJ1-2, is GAGVSQSPSNKVTEKGKDVELRCDPISGHTALYWYRQSLGQGLEFLIYFQGNSAPDKSGLPSDRFSAERTGGSVSTLTIQRTQQEDSAVYLCASSATGGGGYTFGSGTRLTVV.